Below, 10 T cell receptor beta chains from the same sample are listed, as sequenced in a study of blood T cell repertoires in COVID-19. Using immunoSEQ multiplex PCR, the repertoire was profiled, and TCRdb retains in-frame clones only, with some absent. The sample has 450,000 or so clones, nearly 90% seen once. The sample was peripheral blood. All receptors derive from a man aged 18 to 29 with COVID-19, enrolled during active disease.

V is TRBV24-1 and J is TRBJ2-6; 10 positions match TRBD1. Looked up from germline, CDR1 is KGHDR and CDR2 is SFDVKD. V gave up 7 bases and J gave up 4 bases; unmatched junction bases: 12. The CDR3 loop spans 18 amino acids. The CDR3 here is CATSPKPGQGSGANVLTF. The CDR3 bases are TGTGCCACCAGCCCAAAACCGGGACAGGGGTCGGGGGCCAACGTCCTGACTTTC.

The V call is TRBV30, the J call TRBJ2-7; D might be TRBD1 (6 bases). Trimming shortened V by 4 bases and J by 2 bases, and 12 bases separated the two germline ends. The CDR3 sequence is 13 residues long. The germline CDR1 and CDR2 sequences are GTSNPN and SVGIG (reference sequence). The chain's CDR3 is CAWTPGTTYEQYF. CDR3 DNA sequence: TGTGCCTGGACCCCAGGGACAACCTACGAGCAGTACTTC.

This clone was counted once. The rearrangement links TRBV4-1 to TRBJ1-5; D is possibly TRBD1 (5 bases). Germline CDR1 is MGHRA and CDR2 is YSYEKL. The V and J ends lost 4 bases and 2 bases respectively, with 18 bases between them. The CDR3 loop spans 17 amino acids. As DNA, the CDR3 is TGCGCCAGCAGCCCACCGTTCCGGGGGAAAGGCAATCAGCCCCAGCATTTT. It encodes CASSPPFRGKGNQPQHF.

This chain uses TRBV24-1 with TRBJ1-1, with a possible D match to TRBD1 (5 bases). Trimming removed 7 bases at V and 2 bases at J, with 7 bases between. The germline V gene has CDR1 KGHDR and CDR2 SFDVKD. This CDR3 is built from 12 residues. CDR3 DNA: TGTGCCACCAGGGGACTTAACACTGAAGCTTTCTTT. Translating gives CATRGLNTEAFF.

This clone was seen only once. V usage is TRBV5-1 and J usage is TRBJ2-4; no definite D call. Trimming stripped 1 base from V and 1 base from J, with 12 bases between. The CDR3 length is 16 residues. CDR1 and CDR2 from the germline V gene are SGHRS and YFSETQ. Here the CDR3 DNA reads TGCGCCAGCAGCTTGTTGTCAGGTTTTGCCAAAAACATTCAGTACTTC. Its protein is CASSLLSGFAKNIQYF.

J is TRBJ2-1 and V is TRBV5-1, with D possibly matching TRBD1 (6 bases). Germline CDR1 is SGHRS and CDR2 is YFSETQ. This CDR3 comprises 13 residues. The germline V and J ends were trimmed by 5 bases and 7 bases, with 13 bases remaining between them. The CDR3 protein is CASRSRTDNEQFF. CDR3 in DNA: TGCGCCAGCAGGTCCCGGACAGATAATGAGCAGTTCTTC. The full variable domain, rest sourced from reference TRBV5-1 and TRBJ2-1, is KAGVTQTPRYLIKTRGQQVTLSCSPISGHRSVSWYQQTPGQGLQFLFEYFSETQRNKGNFPGRFSGRQFSNSRSEMNVSTLELGDSALYLCASRSRTDNEQFFGPGTRLTVL.

This clone was found once. This sequence joins TRBV18 and TRBJ2-7; 8 nucleotides agree with TRBD1. CDR1 is KGHSH, CDR2 LQKENI, per germline. The CDR3 sequence is 14 residues long. The ends lost 3 bases at V and 6 bases at J; junction bases unmatched: 7. For the CDR3, the DNA is TGTGCCAGCTCACCGGGACAGGAGGACAGCGAGCAGTACTTC. This sequence encodes CASSPGQEDSEQYF. Drawing the rest from reference TRBV18 and TRBJ2-7, the complete variable domain is NAGVMQNPRHLVRRRGQEARLRCSPMKGHSHVYWYRQLPEEGLKFMVYLQKENIIDESGMPKERFSAEFPKEGPSILRIQQVVRGDSAAYFCASSPGQEDSEQYFGPGTRLTVT.

V and J are TRBV3-1 (or the pseudogene TRBV3-2) and TRBJ2-6; 9 bases match TRBD2. CDR1 is LGHDT and CDR2 is YNNKEL in the germline V gene (reference sequence). J lost 0 bases, V lost 6 bases, and 6 bases had no gene match. The CDR3 contains 17 residues. As DNA, the CDR3 is TGTGCCAGCAGACCGACTAGCGGCCTCTCTGGGGCCAACGTCCTGACTTTC. This gives the protein CASRPTSGLSGANVLTF.

CDR3 sequence (DNA): TGTGCCAGCAGCTCCGGGACACAGGGTGGTGAGCAGTTCTTC. Residues: CASSSGTQGGEQFF. V usage is TRBV9 and J usage is TRBJ2-1, with D perhaps matching TRBD1 (6 bases). This CDR3 has 14 amino acids. Trimming pared 4 bases from V and 9 bases from J, leaving 17 bases between. The V gene's germline CDR1 is SGDLS and CDR2 YYNGEE.

The chain couples TRBV29-1 to TRBJ2-5; 7 bases are a match to TRBD2. Trimming removed 5 bases from V and 2 bases from J; junction bases left unmatched: 8. The CDR3 runs to 14 residues. Germline V gives CDR1 SQVTM, CDR2 ANQGSEA. CDR3 sequence: CSVYQWTSQETQYF. The CDR3 DNA sequence: TGCAGCGTTTATCAGTGGACTAGTCAAGAGACCCAGTACTTC.